This TCR beta chain is drawn from a study of early T cells in non-severe SARS-CoV-2 infection. By frequency in the sample, this clonotype is medium-sized. cDNA molecules, individually, were tagged with unique molecular identifiers. TCRdb recomputed calls from the 5' RACE reads with MiXCR, one row per CDR3 protein. The table includes about 19,000 distinct CDR3 sequences, more than 4% detected once. V lost 3 bases and J lost 2, with 17 bases in between. The CDR3 is made up of 17 amino acids. Germline V gene sequence: CDR1 SGHAT, CDR2 FQNNGV. The sequence came from an adult who was a healthcare worker with PCR-confirmed SARS-CoV-2 infection or an uninfected control (not recorded which). The chain recombines TRBV11-2 with TRBJ2-1; D is possibly TRBD2 (7 bases). The sample taken for sequencing was whole blood. The CDR3 here is CASSFLGGAVTYNEQFF. Here the CDR3 DNA reads TGTGCCAGCAGCTTTCTTGGGGGGGCCGTAACCTACAATGAGCAGTTCTTC. The complete variable domain, with remaining parts taken from reference TRBV11-2 and TRBJ2-1, reads EAGVAQSPRYKIIEKRQSVAFWCNPISGHATLYWYQQILGQGPKLLIQFQNNGVVDDSQLPKDRFSAERLKGVDSTLKIQPAKLEDSAVYLCASSFLGGAVTYNEQFFGPGTRLTVL.